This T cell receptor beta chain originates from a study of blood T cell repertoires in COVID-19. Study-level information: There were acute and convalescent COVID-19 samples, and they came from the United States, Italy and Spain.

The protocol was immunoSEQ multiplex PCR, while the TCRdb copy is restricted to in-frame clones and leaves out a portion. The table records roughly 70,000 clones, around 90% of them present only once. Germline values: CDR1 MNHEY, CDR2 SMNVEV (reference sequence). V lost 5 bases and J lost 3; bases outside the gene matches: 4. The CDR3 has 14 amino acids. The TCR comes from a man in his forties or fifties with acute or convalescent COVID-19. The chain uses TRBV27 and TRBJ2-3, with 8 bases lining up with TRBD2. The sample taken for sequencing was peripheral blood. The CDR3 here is CASSPRLATDTQYF. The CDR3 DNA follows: TGTGCCAGCAGTCCGCGACTAGCGACAGATACGCAGTATTTT.